This T cell receptor beta chain came from a study of identical twins. CDR1 and CDR2 from the germline V gene are DFQATT and SNEGSKA (reference sequence). CDR3 length: 14 residues. The germline V and J ends were trimmed by 2 bases and 9 bases, with 17 bases remaining between them. With template switching, a universal primer site was added, and the cDNA carried unique molecular identifiers. A single record per CDR3 protein comes from TCRdb applying MiXCR to the 5' RACE reads. The sample yields around 1.7 million distinct CDR3 sequences, less than 40% seen once. This rearrangement joins TRBV20-1 to TRBJ2-1; the D gene is possibly TRBD2 (5 bases). The sequence came from a newborn girl in good health. Sequencing was carried out using cord blood. This CDR3 reads CSARTKRLAGEQFF. The CDR3 DNA sequence: TGCAGTGCTAGAACTAAGCGGCTGGCTGGTGAGCAGTTCTTC.